This TCR beta chain appears in the sequencing data of a study of human T cells and chemical hapten exposure. TCRdb ran MiXCR on the 5' RACE reads and lists one entry per CDR3 protein. Altogether 120,000 to 150,000 distinct CDR3 sequences are present, 4.1% being singletons, with the ten largest covering over 1.1%. The trim removed 2 bases at V and 12 bases at J, leaving 8 bases unmatched. The germline V gene has CDR1 LGHDT and CDR2 YNNKEL (reference sequence). This CDR3 comprises 14 residues. Total RNA came from unfractionated whole blood. This clonotype was detected many times. This receptor was identified in a female donor in good health. The chain couples TRBV3-1 to TRBJ1-1, with 11 bases aligning to TRBD1. The CDR3 protein is CASSQQTGQGGTFF. For the CDR3, the DNA is TGTGCCAGCAGCCAACAGACGGGACAGGGGGGGACTTTCTTT.